Listed below are T cell receptor beta chains from one sample, sequenced in a study of T cell clonotyping in hematopoietic cell transplantation. Clones were read by immunoSEQ multiplex PCR, and TCRdb kept only the in-frame ones, dropping some. There are approximately 18,000 clones in the sample; 77% occur only once, and less than 20% lies in the top ten. The source material was peripheral blood mononuclear cells, sampled before stem cell transplant. The receptors were gathered from a man aged 55-75 years with acute myeloid leukemia. Some clones in this sample may be carry-over from other donors' samples. Both conserved end residues are part of each CDR3. D genes are given only for firm matches. Part of the rows lack a size; the others show once, few, many or a class for expanded clones.

clone_size | d_call | j_call | v_call | cdr3_aa | cdr3_nt
NA | NA | TRBJ2-1 | TRBV15 | CATSRDHGRGVDNEQFF | TGTGCCACCAGCAGAGATCATGGTAGGGGAGTGGACAATGAGCAGTTCTTC
NA | NA | TRBJ1-4 | TRBV11-3 | CASSLGRTGPNEKLFF | TGTGCCAGCAGCTTAGGGCGAACAGGGCCTAATGAAAAACTGTTTTTT
NA | NA | TRBJ1-5 | TRBV23-1 | CASSQFTGRNQPQHF | TGCGCCAGCAGTCAGTTTACAGGGCGTAATCAGCCCCAGCATTTT
NA | TRBD1 | TRBJ1-5 | TRBV5-1 | CASSLGQGTQPQHF | TGCGCCAGCAGCTTGGGACAGGGGACCCAGCCCCAGCATTTT
once | TRBD2 | TRBJ2-7 | TRBV9 | CASSVAQSGLAASYEQYF | TGTGCCAGCAGCGTAGCACAGTCAGGACTAGCGGCGTCCTACGAGCAGTACTTC
NA | NA | TRBJ1-6 | TRBV23-1 | CARGASGPTFLNSPLHF | TGCGCCAGGGGAGCCTCGGGACCAACCTTTTTAAATTCACCCCTCCACTTT
NA | TRBD1 | TRBJ2-1 | TRBV4-3 | CASSLSGGIPNEQFF | TGCGCCAGCAGCCTCTCAGGGGGCATCCCAAATGAGCAGTTCTTC
NA | TRBD1 | TRBJ2-7 | TRBV19 | CASSRTGDGYEQYF | TGTGCCAGTAGCAGGACAGGGGACGGCTACGAGCAGTACTTC
NA | NA | TRBJ1-2 | TRBV6-1 | CASSEGPYGYTF | TGTGCCAGCAGTGAAGGTCCCTATGGCTACACCTTC
NA | NA | TRBJ2-6 | TRBV12-5 | CASGPSGANVLTF | TGTGCTAGTGGTCCTTCTGGGGCCAACGTCCTGACTTTC
NA | NA | TRBJ1-3 | TRBV7-9 | CASSPRAGENTIYF | TGTGCCAGCAGCCCTCGGGCAGGGGAGAACACCATATATTTT
NA | NA | TRBJ2-4 | TRBV6-6 | CASSYSDRDIQYF | TGTGCCAGCAGTTACTCAGATAGGGACATTCAGTACTTC
NA | NA | TRBJ2-7 | TRBV11-2 | CASTPGVDASYEQYF | TGTGCCAGCACCCCCGGGGTGGACGCCTCCTACGAGCAGTACTTC
NA | TRBD1 | TRBJ2-7 | TRBV28 | CASSRQGRDEQYF | TGTGCCAGCAGCCGACAGGGGCGGGACGAGCAGTACTTC
NA | NA | TRBJ2-7 | TRBV5-4 | CASSFGSSIYEQYF | TGTGCCAGCAGCTTTGGTTCGTCAATTTACGAGCAGTACTTC
few | NA | TRBJ2-5 | TRBV7-2 | CASSLVRSGTQYF | TGTGCCAGCAGCTTAGTTAGAAGCGGGACCCAGTACTTC
NA | NA | TRBJ1-2 | TRBV30 | CAWKVGGYTF | TGTGCCTGGAAAGTCGGTGGCTACACCTTC
NA | TRBD1 | TRBJ1-4 | TRBV5-6 | CVSSYDRGGDEKLFF | TGTGTCAGCAGTTACGACAGGGGAGGGGATGAAAAACTGTTTTTT
NA | NA | TRBJ1-5 | TRBV12-5 | CASAELYSGTVSNQPQHF | TGTGCTAGTGCCGAACTCTATTCCGGGACGGTGAGCAATCAGCCCCAGCATTTT
once | TRBD1 | TRBJ2-7 | TRBV2 | CASRKTTGAYEQYF | TGTGCCAGCAGGAAAACTACAGGGGCCTACGAGCAGTACTTC